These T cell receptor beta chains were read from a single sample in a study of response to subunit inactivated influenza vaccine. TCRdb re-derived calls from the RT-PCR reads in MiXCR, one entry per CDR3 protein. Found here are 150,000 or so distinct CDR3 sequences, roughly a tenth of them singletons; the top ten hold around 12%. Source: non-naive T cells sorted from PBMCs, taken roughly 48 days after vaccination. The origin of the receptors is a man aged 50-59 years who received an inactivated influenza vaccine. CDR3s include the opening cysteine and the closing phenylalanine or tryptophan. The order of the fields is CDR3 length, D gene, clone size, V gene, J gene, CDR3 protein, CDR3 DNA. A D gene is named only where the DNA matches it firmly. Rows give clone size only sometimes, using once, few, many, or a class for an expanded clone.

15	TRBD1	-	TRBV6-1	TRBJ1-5	CASSLRYRGDQPQHF	TGTGCCAGCAGCCTGAGATACAGGGGTGATCAGCCCCAGCATTTT
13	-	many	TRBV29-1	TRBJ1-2	CSVERPRSHGYTF	TGCAGCGTTGAAAGACCCAGGTCCCATGGCTACACCTTC
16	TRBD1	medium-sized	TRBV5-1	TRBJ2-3	CASSLETGAITDTQYF	TGCGCCAGCAGCTTGGAAACAGGGGCCATCACAGATACGCAGTATTTT
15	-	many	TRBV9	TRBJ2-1	CASSVEPSSYNEQFF	TGTGCCAGCAGCGTAGAGCCTAGCTCCTACAATGAGCAGTTCTTC
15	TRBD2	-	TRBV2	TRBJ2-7	CASRPLGGVTYEQYF	TGTGCCAGCAGACCCCTGGGGGGGGTGACCTACGAGCAGTACTTC
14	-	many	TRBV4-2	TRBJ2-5	CASSQGQGSETQYF	TGTGCCAGCAGCCAAGGGCAGGGGAGTGAGACCCAGTACTTC
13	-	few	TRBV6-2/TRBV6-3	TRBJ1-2	CASTSILNYGYTF	TGTGCCAGCACCAGCATCCTTAACTATGGCTACACCTTC
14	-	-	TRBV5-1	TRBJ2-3	CASSPGRVLDTQYF	TGCGCCAGCAGCCCTGGCAGGGTCCTTGATACGCAGTATTTT
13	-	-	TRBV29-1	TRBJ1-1	CSGWDPGRTEAFF	TGCAGCGGTTGGGACCCAGGGCGGACTGAAGCTTTCTTT
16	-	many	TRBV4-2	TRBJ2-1	CASSQGGAGEYNEQFF	TGTGCCAGCAGCCAAGGGGGGGCGGGGGAGTACAATGAGCAGTTCTTC
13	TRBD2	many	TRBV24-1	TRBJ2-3	CATGAGGTDTQYF	TGTGCCACCGGAGCGGGGGGCACAGATACGCAGTATTTT
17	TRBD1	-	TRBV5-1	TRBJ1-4	CASSPGTGALIPEKLFF	TGCGCCAGCAGCCCCGGGACAGGGGCATTGATACCTGAAAAACTGTTTTTT
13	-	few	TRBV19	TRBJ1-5	CASSIRMDQPQHF	TGTGCCAGTAGTATCCGGATGGATCAGCCCCAGCATTTT
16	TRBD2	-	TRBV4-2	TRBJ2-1	CASSKLGSGENNEQFF	TGTGCCAGCAGCAAACTAGGTAGCGGGGAAAACAATGAGCAGTTCTTC
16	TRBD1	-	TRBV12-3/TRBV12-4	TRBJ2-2	CASSKDRGRGGGELFF	TGTGCCAGCAGTAAGGACAGGGGGCGAGGAGGCGGGGAGCTGTTTTTT
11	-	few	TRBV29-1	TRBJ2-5	CSVKGQETQYF	TGCAGCGTCAAGGGGCAAGAGACCCAGTACTTC
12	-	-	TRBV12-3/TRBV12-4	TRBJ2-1	CASSFHYNEQFF	TGTGCCAGCAGTTTCCACTACAATGAGCAGTTCTTC